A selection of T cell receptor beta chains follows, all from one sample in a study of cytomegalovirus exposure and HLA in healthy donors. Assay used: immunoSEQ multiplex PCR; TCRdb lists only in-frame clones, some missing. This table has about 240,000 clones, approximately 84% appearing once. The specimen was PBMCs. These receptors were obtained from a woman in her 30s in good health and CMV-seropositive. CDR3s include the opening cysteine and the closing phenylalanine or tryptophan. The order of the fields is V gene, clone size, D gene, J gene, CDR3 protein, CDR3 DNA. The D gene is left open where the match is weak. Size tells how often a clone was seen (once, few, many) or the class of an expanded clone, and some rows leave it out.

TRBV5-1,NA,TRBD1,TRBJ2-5,CASSLQGTRQETQYF,TGCGCCAGCAGCCTACAGGGGACGCGCCAAGAGACCCAGTACTTC
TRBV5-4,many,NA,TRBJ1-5,CASSSGGNQPQHF,TGTGCCAGCAGCTCAGGGGGCAATCAGCCCCAGCATTTT
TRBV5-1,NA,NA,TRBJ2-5,CASGLALRGETQYF,TGCGCCAGCGGCCTCGCCCTGAGGGGGGAGACCCAGTACTTC
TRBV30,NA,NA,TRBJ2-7,CAWSGQGHTYEQYF,TGTGCCTGGAGTGGGCAGGGACATACCTACGAGCAGTACTTC
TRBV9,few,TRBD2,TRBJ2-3,CASSLTSGTSGTDTQYF,TGTGCCAGCAGCCTGACCTCCGGGACTAGCGGAACAGATACGCAGTATTTT
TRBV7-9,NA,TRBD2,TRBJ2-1,CASSLSSGSIYEQFF,TGTGCCAGCAGCTTATCCAGCGGGAGTATCTATGAGCAGTTCTTC
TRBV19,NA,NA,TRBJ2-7,CASSRRTGNLGDEQYF,TGTGCCAGTAGTCGTCGCACAGGGAACTTAGGGGACGAGCAGTACTTC
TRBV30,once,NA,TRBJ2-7,CAWSGAGPEQYF,TGTGCCTGGAGTGGTGCGGGACCCGAGCAGTACTTC
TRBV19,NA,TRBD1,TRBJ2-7,CASSIRTGKSYEQYF,TGTGCCAGTAGTATAAGGACAGGGAAATCCTACGAGCAGTACTTC
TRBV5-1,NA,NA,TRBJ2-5,CASIPVRGGETQYF,TGCGCCAGCATCCCCGTTAGGGGTGGAGAGACCCAGTACTTC
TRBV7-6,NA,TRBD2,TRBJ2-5,CASSFLGLAGGPSGETQYF,TGTGCCAGCAGCTTCCTCGGACTAGCGGGAGGGCCAAGTGGGGAGACCCAGTACTTC
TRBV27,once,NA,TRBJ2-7,CASSYTGSSYEQYF,TGTGCCAGCAGTTACACCGGGAGCTCCTACGAGCAGTACTTC
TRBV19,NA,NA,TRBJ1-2,CASSQLSYGYTF,TGTGCCAGTAGTCAGTTGTCTTATGGCTACACCTTC
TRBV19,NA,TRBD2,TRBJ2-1,CASSLAGGGLNNEQFF,TGTGCCAGTAGTCTAGCGGGAGGGGGCCTTAACAATGAGCAGTTCTTC
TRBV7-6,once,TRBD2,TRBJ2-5,CASSPDVASGREQETQYF,TGTGCCAGCAGCCCCGATGTGGCTAGCGGGAGGGAGCAAGAGACCCAGTACTTC
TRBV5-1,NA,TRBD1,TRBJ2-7,CASSLGGTGSYEQYF,TGCGCCAGCAGCTTGGGAGGGACAGGTTCCTACGAGCAGTACTTC
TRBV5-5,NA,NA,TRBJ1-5,CASSWGENQPQHF,TGTGCCAGCAGCTGGGGGGAAAATCAGCCCCAGCATTTT
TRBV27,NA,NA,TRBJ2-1,CASRADRVYNEQFF,TGTGCCAGCAGGGCGGACAGAGTCTACAATGAGCAGTTCTTC
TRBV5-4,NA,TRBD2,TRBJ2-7,CASRPGLALSSYEQYF,TGTGCCAGCAGACCGGGACTAGCGTTGAGCTCCTACGAGCAGTACTTC
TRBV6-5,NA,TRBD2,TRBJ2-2,CASSYLAGGFTGELFF,TGTGCCAGCAGTTATCTAGCGGGAGGGTTCACCGGGGAGCTGTTTTTT
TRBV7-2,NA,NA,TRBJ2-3,CASSPRASAYEDTQYF,TGTGCCAGCAGCCCCCGAGCGAGTGCCTATGAGGATACGCAGTATTTT
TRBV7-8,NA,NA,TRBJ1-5,CASSSGVQPQHF,TGTGCCAGCAGCTCTGGAGTTCAGCCCCAGCATTTT
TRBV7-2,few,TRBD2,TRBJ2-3,CASSSGTSRSDTQYF,TGTGCCAGCAGCTCAGGGACTAGTAGGTCAGATACGCAGTATTTT
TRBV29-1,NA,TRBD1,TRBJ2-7,CSVAWDRTAYEQYF,TGCAGCGTTGCCTGGGACAGGACAGCCTACGAGCAGTACTTC
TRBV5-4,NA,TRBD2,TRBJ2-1,CASSYGLATYNEQFF,TGTGCCAGCAGCTACGGACTAGCGACTTACAATGAGCAGTTCTTC
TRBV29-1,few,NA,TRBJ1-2,CSVFAPVSGYTF,TGCAGCGTCTTTGCCCCGGTGTCGGGCTACACCTTC
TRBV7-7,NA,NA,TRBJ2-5,CASSSMGALETQYF,TGTGCTAGCAGCTCCATGGGCGCCTTAGAGACCCAGTACTTC
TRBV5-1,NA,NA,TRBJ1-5,CASSSGVSNQPQHF,TGCGCCAGCAGCTCAGGGGTCTCCAATCAGCCCCAGCATTTT
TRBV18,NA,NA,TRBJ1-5,CASSPQNTPNQPQHF,TGTGCCAGCTCACCTCAAAACACACCAAATCAGCCCCAGCATTTT
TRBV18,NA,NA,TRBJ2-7,CASSPQGQGYEQYF,TGTGCCAGCTCACCACAAGGGCAGGGCTACGAGCAGTACTTC
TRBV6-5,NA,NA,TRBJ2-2,CASSPLNTGELFF,TGTGCCAGCAGTCCCTTGAACACCGGGGAGCTGTTTTTT
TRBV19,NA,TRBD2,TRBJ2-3,CASSIVAGGSTDTQYF,TGTGCCAGTAGTATAGTAGCGGGGGGCAGCACAGATACGCAGTATTTT
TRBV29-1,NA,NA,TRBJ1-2,CSVEQNYGYTF,TGCAGCGTTGAACAGAACTATGGCTACACCTTC
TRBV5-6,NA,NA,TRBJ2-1,CASSLAVNNEQFF,TGTGCCAGCAGCTTGGCGGTAAACAATGAGCAGTTCTTC
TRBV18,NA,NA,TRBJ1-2,CASSGDYGYTF,TGTGCCAGCTCCGGGGACTATGGCTACACCTTC
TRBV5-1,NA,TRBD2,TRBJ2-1,CASSPGTAGGGNEQFF,TGCGCCAGCAGCCCCGGGACGGCGGGAGGGGGTAATGAGCAGTTCTTC
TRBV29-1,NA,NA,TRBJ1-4,CSVEDGEAEKLFF,TGCAGCGTTGAAGACGGGGAGGCGGAAAAACTGTTTTTT
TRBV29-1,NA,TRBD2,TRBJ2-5,CSVESAGFGKTQYF,TGCAGCGTTGAGTCAGCGGGATTTGGGAAGACCCAGTACTTC
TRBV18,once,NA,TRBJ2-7,CASSPQILKEQYF,TGTGCCAGCTCACCACAAATACTAAAGGAGCAGTACTTC
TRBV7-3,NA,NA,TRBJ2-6,CASRDNSGANVLTF,TGTGCCAGCAGAGACAACTCTGGGGCCAACGTCCTGACTTTC
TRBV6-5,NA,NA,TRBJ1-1,CASSPGGIGGEAFF,TGTGCCAGCAGCCCCGGGGGGATAGGGGGTGAAGCTTTCTTT
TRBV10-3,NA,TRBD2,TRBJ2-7,CAISSRLASSYEQYF,TGTGCCATCAGTTCCAGACTAGCCTCCTCCTACGAGCAGTACTTC
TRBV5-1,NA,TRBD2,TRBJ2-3,CASSLIAGDTQYF,TGCGCCAGCAGCTTAATAGCGGGCGATACGCAGTATTTT
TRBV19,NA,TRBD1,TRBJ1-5,CASSEPGTVNQPQHF,TGTGCCAGTAGTGAACCCGGGACAGTCAATCAGCCCCAGCATTTT
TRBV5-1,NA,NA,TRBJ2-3,CASSLAQGYADTQYF,TGCGCCAGCAGCTTGGCTCAGGGTTATGCAGATACGCAGTATTTT
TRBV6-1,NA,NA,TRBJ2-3,CASSEPGLGGDTQYF,TGTGCCAGCAGTGAACCGGGACTGGGCGGAGATACGCAGTATTTT
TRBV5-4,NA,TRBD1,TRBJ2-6,CASSWGQLYFSGANVLTF,TGTGCCAGCAGCTGGGGACAGTTGTATTTCTCTGGGGCCAACGTCCTGACTTTC
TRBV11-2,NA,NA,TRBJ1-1,CASSPGVRRGTGTEAFF,TGTGCCAGCAGCCCAGGGGTTCGAAGGGGGACGGGAACTGAAGCTTTCTTT
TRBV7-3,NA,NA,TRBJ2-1,CASSLSVAAGPSYNEQFF,TGTGCCAGCAGCTTATCAGTAGCGGCGGGCCCTTCCTACAATGAGCAGTTCTTC
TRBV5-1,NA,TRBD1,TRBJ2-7,CASSLGTGFGEQYF,TGCGCCAGCAGCCTCGGGACAGGGTTCGGGGAGCAGTACTTC
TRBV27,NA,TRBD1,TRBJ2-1,CASRGGGTGIYNEQFF,TGTGCCAGCAGAGGTGGGGGGACAGGGATCTACAATGAGCAGTTCTTC
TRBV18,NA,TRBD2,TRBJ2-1,CASLSTSGGTYNEQFF,TGTGCCAGCTTATCGACTAGCGGGGGGACCTACAATGAGCAGTTCTTC
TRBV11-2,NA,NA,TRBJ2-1,CASSLSRQLSGNEQFF,TGTGCCAGCAGCTTATCTCGGCAGCTAAGCGGCAATGAGCAGTTCTTC
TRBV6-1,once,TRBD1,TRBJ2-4,CASTGQDNIQYF,TGTGCCAGCACCGGACAGGACAACATTCAGTACTTC
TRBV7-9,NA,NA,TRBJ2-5,CASSPHQGQQETQYF,TGTGCCAGCAGCCCCCACCAGGGGCAGCAAGAGACCCAGTACTTC
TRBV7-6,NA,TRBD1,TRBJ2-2,CASSLRGTGGHGELFF,TGTGCCAGCAGCTTAAGAGGGACAGGGGGCCACGGGGAGCTGTTTTTT
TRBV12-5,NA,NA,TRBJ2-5,CASGPLDSDQETQYF,TGTGCTAGTGGACCCCTTGACTCCGACCAAGAGACCCAGTACTTC
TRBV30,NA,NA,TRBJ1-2,CAWSVRSGYGYTF,TGTGCCTGGAGTGTACGGTCAGGCTATGGCTACACCTTC